These T cell receptor beta chains were read from a single sample in a study of T cells in Graves' hyperthyroidism and ophthalmopathy. TCRdb recomputed calls from the multiplex PCR reads with MiXCR, one row per CDR3 protein. The sample shows 600,000 to 650,000 distinct CDR3 sequences, roughly 17% of them seen only once. Sequenced sample: blood. Receptors originate from a woman in her twenties or thirties with Graves' hyperthyroidism. Both conserved end residues are part of each CDR3. Each record gives: clone size, J gene, D gene, V gene, CDR3 DNA, CDR3 protein. The D gene is left open where the match is weak. The size field is filled for only some rows; it gives once, few, many or a size class.

clone_size: many; j_call: TRBJ2-2; d_call: -; v_call: TRBV12-3/TRBV12-4; cdr3_nt: TGTGCCAGCAGTCCATTTGGAGCGAACACCGGGGAGCTGTTTTTT; cdr3_aa: CASSPFGANTGELFF
clone_size: -; j_call: TRBJ2-7; d_call: TRBD2; v_call: TRBV20-1; cdr3_nt: TGCAGTGCTCGGACTAGCGACTACGAGCAGTACTTC; cdr3_aa: CSARTSDYEQYF
clone_size: few; j_call: TRBJ2-1; d_call: TRBD2; v_call: TRBV19; cdr3_nt: TGTGCCAGTAATAAGTCCGGGAGGGTTAATGAGCAGTTCTTC; cdr3_aa: CASNKSGRVNEQFF
clone_size: many; j_call: TRBJ1-1; d_call: -; v_call: TRBV12-3/TRBV12-4; cdr3_nt: TGTGCCAGCAGTTTATTATTCACCACTGAAGCTTTCTTT; cdr3_aa: CASSLLFTTEAFF
clone_size: few; j_call: TRBJ2-5; d_call: -; v_call: TRBV5-1; cdr3_nt: TGCGCCAGCAGCTTGGCCCCCGGGGGATCGCAAGAGACCCAGTACTTC; cdr3_aa: CASSLAPGGSQETQYF
clone_size: many; j_call: TRBJ1-1; d_call: -; v_call: TRBV20-1; cdr3_nt: TGCAGTGCTAGGGGGCGGGGGAACACTGAAGCTTTCTTT; cdr3_aa: CSARGRGNTEAFF
clone_size: -; j_call: TRBJ2-3; d_call: TRBD2; v_call: TRBV7-3; cdr3_nt: TGTGCCAGCAGCATTGGGACTAGCGGGAGTATAGATACGCAGTATTTT; cdr3_aa: CASSIGTSGSIDTQYF
clone_size: -; j_call: TRBJ2-6; d_call: TRBD1; v_call: TRBV10-2; cdr3_nt: TGCGCCAGCATAGGGACAGGGGGCTCTGGGGCCAACGCCCTGACTTTC; cdr3_aa: CASIGTGGSGANALTF
clone_size: many; j_call: TRBJ2-7; d_call: -; v_call: TRBV11-2; cdr3_nt: TGTGCCAGCAGCTTAGATTGGGCGGTAGCCCACGAGCAGTACTTC; cdr3_aa: CASSLDWAVAHEQYF
clone_size: -; j_call: TRBJ2-5; d_call: TRBD1; v_call: TRBV29-1; cdr3_nt: TGCAGCGTTGAAGGCAGGGGGAAGACCCAGTACTTC; cdr3_aa: CSVEGRGKTQYF
clone_size: many; j_call: TRBJ2-7; d_call: -; v_call: TRBV6-5; cdr3_nt: TGTGCCAGCAGTTACTCGAGGCGTGCGCAGACCTACGAGCAGTACTTC; cdr3_aa: CASSYSRRAQTYEQYF
clone_size: -; j_call: TRBJ1-5; d_call: TRBD1; v_call: TRBV5-4; cdr3_nt: TGTGCCAGCAGCCACGGGACAGGGCTGAGCAATCAGCCCCAGCATTTT; cdr3_aa: CASSHGTGLSNQPQHF
clone_size: few; j_call: TRBJ2-1; d_call: -; v_call: TRBV20-1; cdr3_nt: TGCAGTGCCAAGAGGGGACTTAACCGGAATGAGCAGTTCTTC; cdr3_aa: CSAKRGLNRNEQFF
clone_size: few; j_call: TRBJ1-6; d_call: -; v_call: TRBV11-3; cdr3_nt: TGTGCCAGCAGCCGAGGAGCATCGAGCTCCTATAATTCACCCCTCCACTTT; cdr3_aa: CASSRGASSSYNSPLHF
clone_size: many; j_call: TRBJ1-5; d_call: -; v_call: TRBV6-6; cdr3_nt: TGTGCCAGCAGTTACCAACAGAGCAATCAGCCCCAGCATTTT; cdr3_aa: CASSYQQSNQPQHF
clone_size: -; j_call: TRBJ2-7; d_call: TRBD2; v_call: TRBV12-3/TRBV12-4; cdr3_nt: TGTGCCAGCAGTGGAATTGCACTAGCGGGAGATTTCAACGAGCAGTACTTC; cdr3_aa: CASSGIALAGDFNEQYF
clone_size: few; j_call: TRBJ2-1; d_call: -; v_call: TRBV15; cdr3_nt: TGTGCCACCAGCAGAGATCTGACCACTAGCGAGAGGGGGAGAGGTGAGCAGTTCTTC; cdr3_aa: CATSRDLTTSERGRGEQFF
clone_size: -; j_call: TRBJ2-2; d_call: TRBD2; v_call: TRBV7-2; cdr3_nt: TGTGCCAGCAGCCGATCGACTAGCGGGGCCGGGGAGCTGTTTTTT; cdr3_aa: CASSRSTSGAGELFF
clone_size: -; j_call: TRBJ1-5; d_call: -; v_call: TRBV7-2; cdr3_nt: TGTGCCAGCAGCCTAAGTACCGGGCAGGGGCAGCCCCAGCATTTT; cdr3_aa: CASSLSTGQGQPQHF
clone_size: many; j_call: TRBJ1-2; d_call: -; v_call: TRBV28; cdr3_nt: TGTGCCAGCAGTTTAAGTCGGGCCGCCGCTAACTATGGCTACACCTTC; cdr3_aa: CASSLSRAAANYGYTF
clone_size: many; j_call: TRBJ2-1; d_call: TRBD2; v_call: TRBV12-3/TRBV12-4; cdr3_nt: TGTGCCAGCAGCGCCGAAGCCGGGACTAGCGGGAGCCTTAGCTCCTACAATGAGCAGTTCTTC; cdr3_aa: CASSAEAGTSGSLSSYNEQFF
clone_size: -; j_call: TRBJ2-2; d_call: -; v_call: TRBV12-3/TRBV12-4; cdr3_nt: TGTGCCAGCAGTTTCAATCCCGGGGAGCTGTTTTTT; cdr3_aa: CASSFNPGELFF
clone_size: many; j_call: TRBJ2-3; d_call: -; v_call: TRBV28; cdr3_nt: TGTGCCAGCAGTTCCCTGGTACTCACTAGCCCAAAGTATTTT; cdr3_aa: CASSSLVLTSPKYF
clone_size: few; j_call: TRBJ2-7; d_call: -; v_call: TRBV7-9; cdr3_nt: TGTGCCAGCAGCCCCAGGGAAAAGTTGGCCGAGCAGTACTTC; cdr3_aa: CASSPREKLAEQYF
clone_size: -; j_call: TRBJ2-3; d_call: -; v_call: TRBV27; cdr3_nt: TGTGCCAGCAGTTTGGAATATATAACCGGGACAACCAAAGATACGCAGTATTTT; cdr3_aa: CASSLEYITGTTKDTQYF
clone_size: many; j_call: TRBJ2-5; d_call: -; v_call: TRBV2; cdr3_nt: TGTGCCAGCAGTGAAGATTGGCGGGCGGAGAGCCAGTACTTC; cdr3_aa: CASSEDWRAESQYF
clone_size: few; j_call: TRBJ1-6; d_call: TRBD1; v_call: TRBV27; cdr3_nt: TGTGCCAGCGCCCCCGGGACAGGCGGTTATAATTCACCCCTCCACTTT; cdr3_aa: CASAPGTGGYNSPLHF
clone_size: few; j_call: TRBJ2-2; d_call: TRBD2; v_call: TRBV30; cdr3_nt: TGTGCCTGGAGTCCCCCGGCGGGGGGCACCACCGGGGAGCTGTTTTTT; cdr3_aa: CAWSPPAGGTTGELFF
clone_size: many; j_call: TRBJ1-1; d_call: -; v_call: TRBV20-1; cdr3_nt: TGCAGTGCTAGACGGGACGGAGCACTCACTGAAGCTTTCTTT; cdr3_aa: CSARRDGALTEAFF
clone_size: -; j_call: TRBJ1-2; d_call: -; v_call: TRBV5-5; cdr3_nt: TGTGCCAGCAGCCGCCGGGGAGGTGGTGGCTACACCTTC; cdr3_aa: CASSRRGGGGYTF
clone_size: few; j_call: TRBJ2-7; d_call: -; v_call: TRBV30; cdr3_nt: TGTGCCTGGAGTAGTGGGGGTCAGGGCGGGTACGAGCAGTACTTC; cdr3_aa: CAWSSGGQGGYEQYF
clone_size: many; j_call: TRBJ2-7; d_call: -; v_call: TRBV2; cdr3_nt: TGTGCCAGCAGTGAAGATCAGGGGAGCTCCTACGAGCAGTACTTC; cdr3_aa: CASSEDQGSSYEQYF
clone_size: few; j_call: TRBJ2-7; d_call: TRBD1; v_call: TRBV6-1; cdr3_nt: TGTGCCAGCGGCCGGGACAGGGTATCCGAGCAGTACTTC; cdr3_aa: CASGRDRVSEQYF
clone_size: few; j_call: TRBJ2-4; d_call: TRBD2; v_call: TRBV20-1; cdr3_nt: TGCAGTGCTAGAGATCGTACAGCGGGAGGTGGAAACATTCAGTACTTC; cdr3_aa: CSARDRTAGGGNIQYF
clone_size: -; j_call: TRBJ1-2; d_call: -; v_call: TRBV20-1; cdr3_nt: TGCAGTGCTATTGAAGGGTCGGGGCGTGGCTACACCTTC; cdr3_aa: CSAIEGSGRGYTF
clone_size: few; j_call: TRBJ2-1; d_call: TRBD2; v_call: TRBV20-1; cdr3_nt: TGCAGTGCCGGGGGGGCTAGCGGGAGAATCGGCAATGAGCAGTTCTTC; cdr3_aa: CSAGGASGRIGNEQFF
clone_size: many; j_call: TRBJ2-7; d_call: TRBD1; v_call: TRBV3-1; cdr3_nt: TGTGCCAGCAGCCACCGGGACAGGTCTCTTGAGCAGTACTTC; cdr3_aa: CASSHRDRSLEQYF
clone_size: few; j_call: TRBJ2-3; d_call: TRBD1; v_call: TRBV5-1; cdr3_nt: TGCGCCAGCAGCCCTTATCAGGGGGCCACAGATACGCAGTATTTT; cdr3_aa: CASSPYQGATDTQYF
clone_size: few; j_call: TRBJ2-1; d_call: TRBD2; v_call: TRBV7-2; cdr3_nt: TGTGCCAGCAGCGCCAGGACTAGCTCAGGGGTTGAGCAGTTCTTC; cdr3_aa: CASSARTSSGVEQFF
clone_size: many; j_call: TRBJ2-1; d_call: -; v_call: TRBV28; cdr3_nt: TGTGCCAGCAGTCTAACGGACAGCTCCTACAATGAGCAGTTCTTC; cdr3_aa: CASSLTDSSYNEQFF
clone_size: -; j_call: TRBJ2-3; d_call: TRBD2; v_call: TRBV2; cdr3_nt: TGTGCCAGCAGTGTCCGACTAGCGGGGGACACAGATACGCAGTATTTT; cdr3_aa: CASSVRLAGDTDTQYF
clone_size: many; j_call: TRBJ1-1; d_call: -; v_call: TRBV28; cdr3_nt: TGTGCCAGCACCTCGACAGTGAACACTGAAGCTTTCTTT; cdr3_aa: CASTSTVNTEAFF
clone_size: many; j_call: TRBJ2-5; d_call: TRBD1; v_call: TRBV12-3/TRBV12-4; cdr3_nt: TGTGCCAGCAGTCTGGACAGGGGTCAGACCCAGTACTTC; cdr3_aa: CASSLDRGQTQYF
clone_size: -; j_call: TRBJ2-4; d_call: -; v_call: TRBV30; cdr3_nt: TGTGCCTGGGGTGACACCCAAAACACTCAGTACTTC; cdr3_aa: CAWGDTQNTQYF
clone_size: -; j_call: TRBJ2-2; d_call: -; v_call: TRBV2; cdr3_nt: TGTGCCAGCAGTGCGTGGAAACCGAACACCGGGGAGCTGTTTTTT; cdr3_aa: CASSAWKPNTGELFF
clone_size: -; j_call: TRBJ2-5; d_call: TRBD1; v_call: TRBV6-5; cdr3_nt: TGTGCCAGCAGTTACCAGGGACAGGGTGACACCCAGTACTTC; cdr3_aa: CASSYQGQGDTQYF
clone_size: many; j_call: TRBJ1-1; d_call: -; v_call: TRBV5-1; cdr3_nt: TGCGCCAGCAGCGGGTCAGGCACTGAAGCTTTCTTT; cdr3_aa: CASSGSGTEAFF
clone_size: many; j_call: TRBJ1-2; d_call: -; v_call: TRBV12-3/TRBV12-4; cdr3_nt: TGTGCCAGCAGTTTTAGCGGGGGCGGGTACTATGGCTACACCTTC; cdr3_aa: CASSFSGGGYYGYTF
clone_size: many; j_call: TRBJ2-1; d_call: TRBD2; v_call: TRBV5-1; cdr3_nt: TGCGCCAGCAGCTTGGTGGGGAGGGACGAGCAGTTCTTC; cdr3_aa: CASSLVGRDEQFF
clone_size: -; j_call: TRBJ1-1; d_call: -; v_call: TRBV6-1; cdr3_nt: TGTGCCAGCAGTGAAGCGCGGAACATTGAAGCTTTCTTT; cdr3_aa: CASSEARNIEAFF
clone_size: -; j_call: TRBJ1-5; d_call: -; v_call: TRBV24-1; cdr3_nt: TGTGCCACCAGTCAAAAAGTACAGGGTGACAATCAGCCCCAGCATTTT; cdr3_aa: CATSQKVQGDNQPQHF
clone_size: -; j_call: TRBJ1-4; d_call: -; v_call: TRBV27; cdr3_nt: TGTGCCAGCAGAGACAGGCTGGGTGAAAGACTGTTTTTT; cdr3_aa: CASRDRLGERLFF
clone_size: many; j_call: TRBJ2-7; d_call: TRBD2; v_call: TRBV2; cdr3_nt: TGTGCCAGCAGTGGGGACTACTCCTACGAGCAGTACTTC; cdr3_aa: CASSGDYSYEQYF
clone_size: few; j_call: TRBJ1-5; d_call: -; v_call: TRBV18; cdr3_nt: TGTGCCAGCTCACCACAGAGGGCGGGTGGCAATCAGCCCCAGCATTTT; cdr3_aa: CASSPQRAGGNQPQHF
clone_size: many; j_call: TRBJ2-7; d_call: TRBD1; v_call: TRBV28; cdr3_nt: TGTGCCAGCAGCCCCCAGGGGGTGGTCAGTCACTACGAGCAGTACTTC; cdr3_aa: CASSPQGVVSHYEQYF
clone_size: many; j_call: TRBJ1-5; d_call: -; v_call: TRBV28; cdr3_nt: TGTGCCAGCCATGGACGGCACGGGGGCAATCAGCCCCAGCATTTT; cdr3_aa: CASHGRHGGNQPQHF
clone_size: many; j_call: TRBJ2-5; d_call: -; v_call: TRBV20-1; cdr3_nt: TGCAGTGCTAGAGTACGAAGGGGGTACCAAGAGACCCAGTACTTC; cdr3_aa: CSARVRRGYQETQYF
clone_size: many; j_call: TRBJ2-1; d_call: -; v_call: TRBV2; cdr3_nt: TGTGCCAGCAGAGACCCCGGGACGGCAATCAATGAGCAGTTCTTC; cdr3_aa: CASRDPGTAINEQFF
clone_size: many; j_call: TRBJ1-1; d_call: TRBD1; v_call: TRBV20-1; cdr3_nt: TGCAGTGCCCACCAGACAGGGACGAACACTGAAGCTTTCTTT; cdr3_aa: CSAHQTGTNTEAFF
clone_size: -; j_call: TRBJ1-2; d_call: TRBD1; v_call: TRBV29-1; cdr3_nt: TGCAGCGTTCTGACAGGGGGCGGCTACACCTTC; cdr3_aa: CSVLTGGGYTF